This TCR beta chain was captured in a study of technical replicates of blood from several donors. The CDR3 covers 14 residues. V lost 2 bases and J lost 9, with 15 bases in between. CDR1 and CDR2 from the germline V gene are SGHRS and YFSETQ. Assay used: immunoSEQ multiplex PCR; TCRdb lists only in-frame clones, some missing. The data hold 13,000 to 15,000 clones, with less than 90% observed a single time. The chain recombines TRBV5-1 with TRBJ1-5; D may be TRBD1 (6 bases). This TCR was sampled from a human donor in good health. Sequenced material: PBMCs. The DNA of the CDR3 is TGCGCCAGCAGCTTAACTACGGACAGTCGGCCCCAGCATTTT. Amino acid sequence: CASSLTTDSRPQHF.